These 27 T cell receptor beta chains share one sample of origin, sequenced in a study of tumor-infiltrating lymphocytes in primary liver carcinoma. TCR beta cDNA was reverse-transcribed from about 500 ng of total RNA. The reaction used a constant-region primer and ProtoScript II reverse transcriptase. Amplification in three nested multiplex PCR rounds with slightly modified ARM-PCR gave rise to TCR beta libraries. The two initial PCR rounds, about 9 cycles each, used TRBV1-TRBV30 forward and C-beta reverse primers. TCRdb re-analysed the multiplex PCR reads in MiXCR, keeping a single row per CDR3 protein. The table lists about 330,000 distinct CDR3 sequences, roughly 61% of them singletons. Germline DNA was extracted too, while blood RNA derived from unsorted whole blood. Sequencing input: peripheral blood. The receptors derive from a man aged 35 to 55 with primary liver carcinoma and hepatitis B virus infection.

J is TRBJ2-5 and V is TRBV5-4; D might be TRBD1 (6 bases). The germline V gene encodes CDR1 SGHNT and CDR2 YYREEE (reference sequence). Trimming shortened V by 4 bases and J by 3 bases, and 13 bases separated the two germline ends. There are 14 residues in the CDR3. The CDR3 spells CASSIARTEETQYF. The CDR3 DNA is TGTGCCAGCAGCATAGCCCGGACAGAAGAGACCCAGTACTTC.

As for this clonotype: This clone may be a read error of a much larger clone one base away. The chain links TRBV13 to TRBJ2-2, with TRBD2 identical over 12 bases. This CDR3 contains 16 residues. Germline values: CDR1 PRHDT, CDR2 FYEKMQ (reference sequence). The CDR3 sequence: CASSFVRLAGAGELVF. The CDR3 DNA follows: TGTGCCAGCAGCTTTGTTCGACTAGCGGGAGCCGGGGAGCTGGTTTTT.

A remark on this clonotype: A much larger clone differs by one base, so this may be a read error. The CDR3 end shows no conserved phenylalanine or tryptophan, and so a read error is likely. J is TRBJ2-3 and V is TRBV4-1; 10 bases fit TRBD2. The V segment lost 1 base and the J segment 3 bases; nucleotides outside the gene matches: 10. CDR1 and CDR2 (germline): MGHRA, YSYEKL. This CDR3 region has 18 residues. The DNA of the CDR3 is TGCGCCAGCAGCCAAGGGAATACGGGAGCGGGAGGGACAGATACGCAGTATATT. Translating it yields CASSQGNTGAGGTDTQYI.

For this clonotype: Germline and junction disagree at one end, which may indicate a read error. This chain connects TRBV11-2 to TRBJ2-5; D ambiguous. The V gene's germline CDR1 is SGHAT and CDR2 FQNNGV. The CDR3 totals 14 residues. CDR3 protein: CASSLVPGLEAQYF. The DNA of the CDR3 is TGTGCCAGCAGCTTAGTTCCAGGTCTAGAGGCCCAGTACTTC.

This clonotype was recorded a few times. V and J are TRBV29-1 and TRBJ2-7; 9 nucleotides match TRBD1. This CDR3 spans 13 amino acids. The V gene's germline CDR1 is SQVTM and CDR2 ANQGSEA. Trimming at V came to 1 base and at J to 3 bases, leaving 1 base not matched to a gene. In DNA form, the CDR3 reads TGCAGCGTTGAAGGACAGGGGGTCTACGAGCAGTACTTC. Translation gives CSVEGQGVYEQYF.

V and J are TRBV12-3 or TRBV12-4 and TRBJ2-3; 9 nucleotides agree with TRBD2. V trimming: 3 bases; J trimming: 8 bases; junction bases outside the gene matches: 6. The CDR3 runs to 14 residues. The CDR3 sequence is CASSFSGRVGTQYF. CDR3 DNA: TGTGCCAGCAGTTTTAGCGGGAGAGTGGGTACGCAGTATTTT.

On this clonotype: Its ends do not fully match the called genes, so a read error is possible. The chain carries TRBV11-2 and TRBJ2-5; D ambiguous. From germline, CDR1 is SGHAT and CDR2 FQNNGV. The CDR3 sequence is 13 residues long. CDR3 amino acids: CVSSFSRRETQYF. The CDR3 region has the DNA TGTGTCAGCAGCTTTAGTAGAAGAGAGACCCAGTACTTC.

As concerns this clonotype: A much larger clonotype is one base distant, so this may be a read error. This chain uses TRBV12-3 or TRBV12-4 with TRBJ1-1, with D perhaps matching TRBD1 (5 bases). This CDR3 region has 14 residues. In DNA form, the CDR3 reads TGTGCCAGCAGTTCCAGGGTCATGAACACTGAAGCTTCCTTT. Translated: CASSSRVMNTEASF.

V is TRBV18 and J is TRBJ2-3; D may be TRBD2 (6 bases). CDR3 length: 14 amino acids. Trimming left V 3 bases short and J 2 bases short, with 9 bases between. Germline V gives CDR1 KGHSH, CDR2 LQKENI. The CDR3 DNA reads TGTGCCAGCTCACCGGGACTGATCACAGATACGCAGTATTTT. Translated, it gives CASSPGLITDTQYF.

There are a few counts of this clonotype. This could be a read error, since a much larger clone is one nucleotide away. The V gene is TRBV6-5, the J gene TRBJ1-5, with TRBD1 matching 12 bases. The germline gives CDR1 MNHEY, CDR2 SVGAGI. The CDR3 covers 19 residues. Here the CDR3 DNA reads TGTGCCAGCAGTTCATCGCCGGGGACAGGGGGCTTTAGCAATCAGTCCCAGCATTTT. Translating it yields CASSSSPGTGGFSNQSQHF.

This clonotype was seen just once. The chain combines TRBV7-8 with TRBJ2-7; no clear D. Germline lookup yields CDR1 SGHVS and CDR2 FQNEAQ. Deletions cut 5 bases from V and 2 bases from J, with 28 bases between. There are 19 residues in the CDR3. The CDR3: CASSPEQRLQNKETYEQYF. The CDR3 bases are TGTGCCAGCAGCCCGGAACAGAGGCTCCAGAACAAGGAAACCTACGAGCAGTACTTC. Based on the CDR3 plus reference TRBV7-8 and TRBJ2-7, the full variable domain is GAGVSQSPRYKVAKRGQDVALRCDPISGHVSLFWYQQALGQGPEFLTYFQNEAQLDKSGLPSDRFFAERPEGSVSTLKIQRTQQEDSAVYLCASSPEQRLQNKETYEQYFGPGTRLTVT.

This clonotype was counted at least ten times. The V and J genes are TRBV6-2 or TRBV6-3 and TRBJ1-1; 7 bases agree with TRBD1. CDR3 size: 13 residues. Germline V gene lookup returns CDR1 MNHEY and CDR2 SVGEGT. With V trimmed by 2 bases and J by 6 bases, 3 bases remained unmatched. CDR3 residues: CASSYLDRAEAFF. The CDR3 nucleotides are TGTGCCAGCAGTTACCTTGACAGGGCTGAAGCTTTCTTT.

Many counts were recorded for this clonotype. The chain is built from TRBV6-5 and TRBJ2-1; D is unclear. Germline loops: CDR1 MNHEY, CDR2 SVGAGI. CDR3 length: 14 residues. V lost 6 bases to trimming and J lost 5 bases, with 14 bases between them. For the CDR3, the DNA is TGTGCCAGCAGCCGCTCCCACAGTGACAATGAGCAGTTCTTC. Encoded protein: CASSRSHSDNEQFF.

A word on this clonotype: The junction differs from germline at one of its ends, possibly a read error. This chain uses TRBV11-2 with TRBJ2-3; 10 bases agree with TRBD1. This CDR3 has 16 residues. Germline V gene sequence: CDR1 SGHAT, CDR2 FQNNGV. The CDR3 sequence: CASSLQPPGQGDTQYF. As DNA, the CDR3 is TGCGCCAGCAGCTTACAACCCCCGGGACAGGGGGATACGCAGTATTTT.

This clonotype has just a few counts. This chain connects TRBV5-1 to TRBJ1-2; 9 bases agree with TRBD1. With V trimmed by 3 bases and J by 4 bases, 13 bases remained unmatched. This CDR3 region has 17 residues. Germline V gives CDR1 SGHRS, CDR2 YFSETQ. The CDR3 here is CASSSREGDRVSYGYTF. As DNA, the CDR3 is TGCGCCAGCAGCTCCAGAGAGGGGGACAGGGTTAGCTATGGCTACACCTTC. The whole variable domain, filled in from reference TRBV5-1 and TRBJ1-2, reads KAGVTQTPRYLIKTRGQQVTLSCSPISGHRSVSWYQQTPGQGLQFLFEYFSETQRNKGNFPGRFSGRQFSNSRSEMNVSTLELGDSALYLCASSSREGDRVSYGYTFGSGTRLTVV.

With regard to this clonotype: One base away lies a much larger clone, so this may be a sequencing read error. No conserved phenylalanine or tryptophan ends this CDR3, so it is likely a read error. This chain joins TRBV29-1 and TRBJ2-6, with no clear D. Germline V CDR1 and CDR2: SQVTM, ANQGSEA. With 6 bases removed from V and 0 bases from J, the gap between germline ends came to 9 bases. This CDR3 is built from 14 residues. CDR3 protein: CSVRQHSGANVLTS. The CDR3 coding sequence is TGCAGCGTCCGACAACACTCTGGGGCCAACGTCCTGACTTCC.

Remarks on this clonotype: This may be a read error: a much more frequent sequence differs by one nucleotide. The V and J genes are TRBV12-3 or TRBV12-4 and TRBJ2-3; maybe TRBD2 (5 bases). This CDR3 spans 14 amino acids. CDR3 amino acids: CASSLALSTVTQYF. For the CDR3, the DNA is TGTGCCAGCAGCCTAGCACTTAGCACAGTTACGCAGTATTTT.

The chain combines TRBV6-6 with TRBJ2-1; the D gene could be TRBD1 or TRBD2 (5 bases each). Germline loops: CDR1 MNHNY, CDR2 SVGAGI (reference sequence). The CDR3 loop spans 13 amino acids. The CDR3: CANKDGANNEQFF. As DNA, the CDR3 is TGTGCTAACAAGGACGGGGCGAACAATGAGCAGTTCTTC.

With regard to this clonotype: A much larger clone lies a single base off, so this may be a read error. This chain's CDR3 is CASGLNDAYEQFF. The DNA of the CDR3 is TGTGCCAGCGGCTTAAATGATGCCTATGAGCAGTTCTTC. This chain uses TRBV11-2 with TRBJ2-1, with unresolved D. Germline V gene data show CDR1 as SGHAT and CDR2 as FQNNGV. The CDR3 has 13 residues.

This chain uses TRBV4-1 with TRBJ2-3; 7 bases fit TRBD2. Germline CDR1 and CDR2: MGHRA and YSYEKL. Trimming at V came to 0 bases and at J to 2 bases, leaving 11 bases not matched to a gene. This CDR3 comprises 18 residues. The CDR3 bases are TGCGCCAGCAGCCAAGAAAGATCGCTAGCGGATACCACAGATACGCAGTATTTT. It yields the protein CASSQERSLADTTDTQYF.

In this sample, this clonotype turned up a few times. With a much larger clone just one base away, this may be a read error. The chain carries TRBV11-1 and TRBJ2-1; no firm D call. CDR1 is SGHAT and CDR2 is FQDESV in the germline V gene (reference sequence). The CDR3 runs to 13 residues. Written as DNA, the CDR3 is TGTGCCAGCAGCTATACACCTTGGAATGAGCAGTCCTTC. Translating gives CASSYTPWNEQSF.

The chain uses TRBV11-2 and TRBJ2-1; the D gene is possibly TRBD2 (6 bases). The germline gives CDR1 SGHAT, CDR2 FQNNGV. This CDR3 contains 16 residues. The germline V and J ends were trimmed by 3 bases and 4 bases, with 16 bases remaining between them. The CDR3 nucleotides are TGTGCCAGCAGCTTCCGTCGACTAGAGGGTTACAATGAGCAGTTCTTC. Its protein is CASSFRRLEGYNEQFF.

This clonotype was detected ten times or more. This chain uses TRBV7-9 with TRBJ2-7; D is possibly TRBD2 (5 bases). Germline V gives CDR1 SEHNR, CDR2 FQNEAQ (reference sequence). The CDR3 is 14 residues long. V lost 1 base to trimming and J lost 5 bases, with 12 bases between them. CDR3 nucleotide sequence: TGTGCCAGCAGCTTAGGAGGGATTGGGAACGAGCAGTACTTC. It yields the protein CASSLGGIGNEQYF.

The chain uses TRBV5-6 and TRBJ2-7; a possible D gene is TRBD1 (6 bases). The CDR3 totals 15 residues. Per the germline V gene, CDR1 is SGHDT and CDR2 is YYEEEE. Trimming cost V 3 bases and J 0 bases, with 13 bases left between them. Here the CDR3 reads CASSWDTVGSYEQYF. In DNA, the CDR3 is TGTGCCAGCAGCTGGGACACCGTTGGCTCCTACGAGCAGTACTTC.

Remarks on this clonotype: One base away lies a much larger clone, so this may be a sequencing read error. V usage is TRBV29-1 and J usage is TRBJ1-1; possibly TRBD1 for D (5 bases). Trimming pared 7 bases from V and 7 bases from J, leaving 13 bases between. Germline lookup yields CDR1 SQVTM and CDR2 ANQGSEA. CDR3 length: 11 residues. For the CDR3, the DNA is TGCAGCGCCGAACAGAGGGGTGAAGCTTTCTTT. It translates to CSAEQRGEAFF.

The chain links TRBV12-3 or TRBV12-4 to TRBJ2-5; D gene ambiguous. The CDR3 is made up of 14 amino acids. The CDR3 region has the DNA TGTTTCAGCACCCTAGGTGATTCCCAAGAGACCCAGTACTTC. Amino acid sequence: CFSTLGDSQETQYF.

As for this clonotype: A much more abundant neighbour one base away suggests this may be a read error. The conserved phenylalanine or tryptophan is not found at the CDR3 terminus, so this likely reflects a read error. V and J are TRBV10-3 and TRBJ1-1, with a tentative D call TRBD1 (5 bases). V dropped 10 bases and J dropped 1 base, with 10 bases sitting between them. Per the germline V gene, CDR1 is ENHRY and CDR2 is SYGVKD. The CDR3 extends over 12 amino acids. Written as DNA, the CDR3 is TGTGCCAGTAAAAGGGGGAACACTGAAGCTTTCTCT. Its translation is CASKRGNTEAFS.